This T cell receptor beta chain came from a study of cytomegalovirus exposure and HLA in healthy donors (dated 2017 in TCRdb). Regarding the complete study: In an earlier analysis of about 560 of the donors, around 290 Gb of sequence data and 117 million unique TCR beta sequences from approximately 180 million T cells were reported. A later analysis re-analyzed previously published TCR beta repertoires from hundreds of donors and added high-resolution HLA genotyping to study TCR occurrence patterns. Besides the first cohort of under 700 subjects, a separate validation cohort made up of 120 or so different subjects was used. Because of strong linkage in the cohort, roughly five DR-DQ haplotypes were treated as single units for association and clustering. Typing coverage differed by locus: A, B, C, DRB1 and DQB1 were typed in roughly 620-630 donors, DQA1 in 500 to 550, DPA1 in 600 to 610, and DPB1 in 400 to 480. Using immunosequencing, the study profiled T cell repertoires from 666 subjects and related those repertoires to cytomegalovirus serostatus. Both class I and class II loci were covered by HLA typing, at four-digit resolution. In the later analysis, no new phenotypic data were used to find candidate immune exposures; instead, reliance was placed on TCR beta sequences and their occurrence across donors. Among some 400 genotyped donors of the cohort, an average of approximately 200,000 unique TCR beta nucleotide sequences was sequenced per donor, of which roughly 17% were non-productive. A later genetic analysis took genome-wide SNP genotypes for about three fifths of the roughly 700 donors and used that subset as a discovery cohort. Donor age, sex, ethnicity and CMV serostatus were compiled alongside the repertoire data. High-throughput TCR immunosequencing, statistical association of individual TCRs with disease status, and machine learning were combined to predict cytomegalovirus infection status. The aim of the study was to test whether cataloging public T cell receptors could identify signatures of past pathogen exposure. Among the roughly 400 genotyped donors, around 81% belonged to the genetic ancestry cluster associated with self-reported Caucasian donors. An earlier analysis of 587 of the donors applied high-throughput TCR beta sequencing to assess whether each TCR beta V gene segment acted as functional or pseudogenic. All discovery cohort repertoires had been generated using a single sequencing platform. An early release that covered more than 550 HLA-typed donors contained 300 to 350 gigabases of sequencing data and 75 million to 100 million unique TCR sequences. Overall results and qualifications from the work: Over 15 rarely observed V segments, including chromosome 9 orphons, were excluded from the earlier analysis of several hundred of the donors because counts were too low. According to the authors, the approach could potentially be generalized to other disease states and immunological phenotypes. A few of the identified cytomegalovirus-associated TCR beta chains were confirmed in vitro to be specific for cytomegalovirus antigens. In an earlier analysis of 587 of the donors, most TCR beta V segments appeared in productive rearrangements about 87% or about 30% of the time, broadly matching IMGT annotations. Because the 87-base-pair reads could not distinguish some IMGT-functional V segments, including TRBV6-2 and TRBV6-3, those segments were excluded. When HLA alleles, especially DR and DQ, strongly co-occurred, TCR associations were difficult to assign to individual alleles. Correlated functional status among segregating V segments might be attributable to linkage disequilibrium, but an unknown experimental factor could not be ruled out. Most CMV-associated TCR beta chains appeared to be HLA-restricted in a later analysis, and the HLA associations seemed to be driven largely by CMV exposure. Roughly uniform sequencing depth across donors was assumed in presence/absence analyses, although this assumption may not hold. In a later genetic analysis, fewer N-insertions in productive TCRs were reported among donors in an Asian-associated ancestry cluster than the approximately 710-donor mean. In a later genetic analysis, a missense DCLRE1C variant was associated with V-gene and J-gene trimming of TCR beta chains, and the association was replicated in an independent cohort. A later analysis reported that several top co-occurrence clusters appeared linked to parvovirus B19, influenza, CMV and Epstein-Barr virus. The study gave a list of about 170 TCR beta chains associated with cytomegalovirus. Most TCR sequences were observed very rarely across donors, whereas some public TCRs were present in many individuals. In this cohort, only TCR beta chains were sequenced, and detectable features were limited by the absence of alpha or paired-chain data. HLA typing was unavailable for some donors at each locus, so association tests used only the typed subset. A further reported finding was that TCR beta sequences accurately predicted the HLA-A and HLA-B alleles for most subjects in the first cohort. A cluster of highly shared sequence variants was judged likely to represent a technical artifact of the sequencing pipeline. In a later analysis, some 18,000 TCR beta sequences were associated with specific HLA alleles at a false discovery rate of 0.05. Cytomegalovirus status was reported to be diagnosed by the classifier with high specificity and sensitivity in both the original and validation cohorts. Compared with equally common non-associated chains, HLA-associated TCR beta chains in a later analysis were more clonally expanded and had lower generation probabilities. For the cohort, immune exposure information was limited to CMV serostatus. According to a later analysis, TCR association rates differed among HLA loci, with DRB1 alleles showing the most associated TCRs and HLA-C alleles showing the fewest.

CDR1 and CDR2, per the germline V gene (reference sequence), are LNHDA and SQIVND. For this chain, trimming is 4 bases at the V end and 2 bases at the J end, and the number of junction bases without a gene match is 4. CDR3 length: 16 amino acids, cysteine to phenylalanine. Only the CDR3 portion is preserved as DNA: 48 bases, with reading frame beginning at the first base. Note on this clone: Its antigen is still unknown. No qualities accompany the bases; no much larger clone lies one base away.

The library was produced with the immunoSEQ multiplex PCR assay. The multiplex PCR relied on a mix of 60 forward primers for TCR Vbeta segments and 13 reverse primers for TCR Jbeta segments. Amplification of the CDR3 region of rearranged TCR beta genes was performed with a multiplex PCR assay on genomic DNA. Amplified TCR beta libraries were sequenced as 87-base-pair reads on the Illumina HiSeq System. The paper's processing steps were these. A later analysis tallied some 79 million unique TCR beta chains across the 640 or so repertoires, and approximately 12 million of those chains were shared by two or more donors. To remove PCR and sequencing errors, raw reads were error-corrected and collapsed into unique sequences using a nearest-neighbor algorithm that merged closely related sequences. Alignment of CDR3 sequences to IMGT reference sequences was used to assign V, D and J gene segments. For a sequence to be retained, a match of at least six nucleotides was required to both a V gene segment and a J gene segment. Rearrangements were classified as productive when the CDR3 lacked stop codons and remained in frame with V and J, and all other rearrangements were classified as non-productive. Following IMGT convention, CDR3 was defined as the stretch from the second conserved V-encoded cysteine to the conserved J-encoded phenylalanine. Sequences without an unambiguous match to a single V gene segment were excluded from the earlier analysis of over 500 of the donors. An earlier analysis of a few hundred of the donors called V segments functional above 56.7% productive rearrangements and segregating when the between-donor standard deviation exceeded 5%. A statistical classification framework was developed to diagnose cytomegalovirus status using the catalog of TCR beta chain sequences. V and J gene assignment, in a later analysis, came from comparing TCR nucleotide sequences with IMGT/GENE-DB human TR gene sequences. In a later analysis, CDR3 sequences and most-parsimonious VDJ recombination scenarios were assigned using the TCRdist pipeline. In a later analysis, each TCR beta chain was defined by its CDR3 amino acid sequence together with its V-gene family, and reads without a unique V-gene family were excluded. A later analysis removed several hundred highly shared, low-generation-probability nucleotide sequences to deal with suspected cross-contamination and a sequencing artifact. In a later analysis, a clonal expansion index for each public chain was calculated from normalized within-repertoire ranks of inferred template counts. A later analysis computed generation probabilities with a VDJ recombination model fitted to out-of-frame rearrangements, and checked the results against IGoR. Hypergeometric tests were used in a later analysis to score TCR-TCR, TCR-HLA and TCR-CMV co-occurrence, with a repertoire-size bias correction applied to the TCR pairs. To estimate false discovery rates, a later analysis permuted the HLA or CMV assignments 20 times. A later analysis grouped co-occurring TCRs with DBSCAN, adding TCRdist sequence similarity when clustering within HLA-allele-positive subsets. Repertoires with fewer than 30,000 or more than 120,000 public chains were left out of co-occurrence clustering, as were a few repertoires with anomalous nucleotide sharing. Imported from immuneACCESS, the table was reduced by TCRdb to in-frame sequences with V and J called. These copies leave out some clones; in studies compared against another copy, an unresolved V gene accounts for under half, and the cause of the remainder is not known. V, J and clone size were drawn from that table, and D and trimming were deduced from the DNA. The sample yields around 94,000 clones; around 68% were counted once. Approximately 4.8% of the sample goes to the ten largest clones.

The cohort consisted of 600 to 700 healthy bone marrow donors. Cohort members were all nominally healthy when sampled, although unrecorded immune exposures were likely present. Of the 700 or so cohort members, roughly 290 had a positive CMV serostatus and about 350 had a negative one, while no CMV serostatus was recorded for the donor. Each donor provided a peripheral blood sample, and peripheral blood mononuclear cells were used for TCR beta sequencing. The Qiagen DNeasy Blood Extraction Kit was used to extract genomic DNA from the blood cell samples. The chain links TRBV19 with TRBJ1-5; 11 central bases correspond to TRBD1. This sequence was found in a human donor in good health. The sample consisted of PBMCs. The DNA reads TGTGCCAGTAGTAGGGGGACAGGGGGACGCAATCAGCCCCAGCATTTT. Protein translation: CASSRGTGGRNQPQHF.